Listed below are T cell receptor beta chains from one sample, sequenced in a study of T cells in Graves' hyperthyroidism and ophthalmopathy. TCRdb recomputed calls from the multiplex PCR reads with MiXCR, one row per CDR3 protein. The sample lists 450,000 to 650,000 distinct CDR3 sequences; about 14% were seen once. The source material was blood. The receptors here all came from a woman aged 18-29 years with Graves' ophthalmopathy. The CDR3 runs from the conserved cysteine through the conserved F or W. Fields, in order: CDR3 DNA, CDR3 protein, D gene, clone size, V gene, J gene. D genes are given only for firm matches. Some rows mark clone size as missing; the rest say once, few, many or name a class of expanded clone.

TGCGCCAGCAGCTTGGGCCCGGGAGGGCCTAATGAGCAGTTCTTC,CASSLGPGGPNEQFF,TRBD2,many,TRBV5-1,TRBJ2-1
TGTGCCAGCAGCGCGGGGGGGGGGATTGGATATGGCTACACCTTC,CASSAGGGIGYGYTF,NA,NA,TRBV5-4,TRBJ1-2
TGTGCCAGCAGCTTAGCAGGCAATCTCCAAGAGACCCAGTACTTC,CASSLAGNLQETQYF,NA,many,TRBV11-1,TRBJ2-5
TGTGCCAGCAGCTTAAAAAACCAAGAGACCCAGTACTTC,CASSLKNQETQYF,NA,many,TRBV7-9,TRBJ2-5
TGTGCCAGCAGGGCGGAACTTGACGTAGCGAGAGGGGCTAACTATGGCTACACCTTC,CASRAELDVARGANYGYTF,NA,NA,TRBV27,TRBJ1-2
TGTGCCAGCAGCGACTGGGGAAACAGCTTCTACGAGCAGTACTTC,CASSDWGNSFYEQYF,NA,many,TRBV7-9,TRBJ2-7
TGCAGTGCTAGAGAGCCCGGCCTAGGGGAGACCCAGTACTTC,CSAREPGLGETQYF,NA,NA,TRBV20-1,TRBJ2-5
TGTGCCAGCAGCCAACGGGGGATAGTGGCTAGCGGGAGGACCGTAGCGACCGAGCAGTACTTC,CASSQRGIVASGRTVATEQYF,TRBD2,NA,TRBV14,TRBJ2-7
TGTGCCAGCAGCTTAGATCTTGGGGGACAGTCCTACAATGAGCAGTTCTTC,CASSLDLGGQSYNEQFF,TRBD1,many,TRBV11-2,TRBJ2-1
TGTGCCAGCAGTGGGGACATCAAAGGGAACTACGAGCAGTACTTC,CASSGDIKGNYEQYF,NA,many,TRBV2,TRBJ2-7
TGCAGTGCTAGAGCCCTCCAACAGATCACAGATACGCAGTATTTT,CSARALQQITDTQYF,NA,NA,TRBV20-1,TRBJ2-3
TGTGCCAGCAGCCCACGCCGCCAGGGGTATGAAAAACTGTTTTTT,CASSPRRQGYEKLFF,NA,NA,TRBV12-3/TRBV12-4,TRBJ1-4
TGTGCCAGCAGTTTCTACTCTTTTAGCGGGAGGGGTCAAGAGACCCAGTACTTC,CASSFYSFSGRGQETQYF,TRBD2,many,TRBV12-3/TRBV12-4,TRBJ2-5
TGTGCCAGCAGTGAAAGGGGGCGGGCTGATGGCTACACCTTC,CASSERGRADGYTF,TRBD1,NA,TRBV6-1,TRBJ1-2
TGCAGTGCTCCCAGTCGGGCGGGATTCGAGCAGTACTTC,CSAPSRAGFEQYF,NA,NA,TRBV20-1,TRBJ2-7
TGTGCCAGCAGCCCCCGACTAAGCGGGCCTACCTACGAGCAGTACTTC,CASSPRLSGPTYEQYF,NA,many,TRBV12-3/TRBV12-4,TRBJ2-7
TGTGCCAGCAGCGTCCTCGGGGGACCGAATCAGCCCCAGCATTTT,CASSVLGGPNQPQHF,NA,few,TRBV5-5,TRBJ1-5
TGTGCCACCAGTGAGGGGACAGGGACCTCCTACGAGCAGTACTTC,CATSEGTGTSYEQYF,TRBD1,many,TRBV24-1,TRBJ2-7
TGTGCCAGCAGTATCGTCGGGGGCGTCCAACAAGCTTTCTTT,CASSIVGGVQQAFF,NA,NA,TRBV27,TRBJ1-1
TGCGCCAGCAGCCAAGCCCGTCCCAGGAGGGTGAACACTGAAGCTTTCTTT,CASSQARPRRVNTEAFF,NA,many,TRBV4-1,TRBJ1-1
TGTGCCAGCAGCCCCCATCAAGGGAGGTCCCAAGAGACCCAGTACTTC,CASSPHQGRSQETQYF,NA,many,TRBV7-2,TRBJ2-5
TGTGCCAGCAGCTTAACCGGGACAGGGGGCCCTAGCAATCAGCCCCAGCATTTT,CASSLTGTGGPSNQPQHF,TRBD1,once,TRBV7-2,TRBJ1-5